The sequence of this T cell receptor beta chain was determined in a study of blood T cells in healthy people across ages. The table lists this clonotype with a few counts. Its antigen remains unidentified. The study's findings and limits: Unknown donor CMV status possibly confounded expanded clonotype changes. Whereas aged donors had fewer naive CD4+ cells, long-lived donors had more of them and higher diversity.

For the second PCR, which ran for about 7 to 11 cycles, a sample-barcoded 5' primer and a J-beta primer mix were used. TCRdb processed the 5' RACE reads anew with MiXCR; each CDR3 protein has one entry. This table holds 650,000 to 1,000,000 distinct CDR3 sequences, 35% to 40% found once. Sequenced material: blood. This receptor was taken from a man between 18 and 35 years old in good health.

The CDR3 loop reads CASSEGDRRDYGYTF. The DNA of the CDR3 is TGTGCCAGCAGTGAAGGGGACAGAAGAGATTATGGCTACACCTTC. This chain links TRBV2 with TRBJ1-2; TRBD1 agrees at 7 bases. CDR3 size: 15 residues. From germline, CDR1 is SNHLY and CDR2 FYNNEI. The V gene end was trimmed by 1 base and the J gene end by 5 bases; junction bases not matched to a gene: 7.